This T cell receptor (beta chain) was captured by sequencing in a study of Tregs in tolerant kidney transplant recipients. Study-level background: The nonmyeloablative bone marrow transplants came from related graft donors, with transient mixed chimerism.

CDR3 size: 12 residues. From germline, CDR1 is SGHNT and CDR2 YENEEA. Trimming removed 3 bases at V and 3 bases at J, with 6 bases between. The table came from immunoSEQ multiplex PCR; TCRdb's copy has only in-frame clones and leaves some out. The repertoire holds some 64,000 clones, with 98% as singletons. By share, this clone counts as medium-sized (0.01 to 0.1%). As yet, its antigen is unknown. The study, taken as a whole, reports: The most relevant donor-specific Treg TCRbeta repertoire apparently came from expansion with activated donor B cells.

The sequenced sample was Tregs from blood, obtained before the transplant. The clonotype comes from a human donor who received a combined kidney and bone marrow transplant. This sequence joins TRBV11-3 and TRBJ2-7; no clear D. CDR3 in amino acids: CASSFGFYEQYF. The CDR3 coding sequence is TGTGCCAGCAGCTTCGGGTTCTACGAGCAGTACTTC.